This T cell receptor (beta chain) was profiled in a study of early T cells in non-severe SARS-CoV-2 infection. The table lists this clonotype with many counts. The CDR3 extends over 19 amino acids. V shed 0 bases, J shed 0 bases, and the junction held 8 bases outside the gene matches. Germline values: CDR1 SGHVS, CDR2 FNYEAQ. MiXCR, applied by TCRdb to the 5' RACE reads, yields one record per CDR3 protein. The sample lists roughly 51,000 distinct CDR3 sequences, approximately 6% occurring once. The receptor's source is an adult who was a healthcare worker with PCR-confirmed SARS-CoV-2 infection or an uninfected control (not recorded which). The chain joins TRBV7-6 to TRBJ2-1, with 10 bases identical to TRBD2. Material for sequencing was whole blood. The CDR3 bases are TGTGCCAGCAGCTTAGCGGGTAGCGGGGGGTCTAGCTCCTACAATGAGCAGTTCTTC. Translating it yields CASSLAGSGGSSSYNEQFF.